The sample holds a few counts of the clone carrying this T cell receptor (beta chain). The germline V gene encodes CDR1 DFQATT and CDR2 SNEGSKA (reference sequence). CDR3 length: 11 amino acids. Trimming pared 4 bases from V and 2 bases from J, leaving 4 bases between. Clones were sequenced by immunoSEQ multiplex PCR, and TCRdb holds only the in-frame ones, with some missing. Of about 6,100 clones listed, around 59% are singletons. Treatment here: randomized to nivolumab then ipilimumab (arm A) or the reverse (arm B). No patient had prior DNA-damaging chemotherapy. Sorted cells were live CD3+CD8+, lacking CD19 and CD56, from PBMCs. This entry comes from a study of sequential checkpoint blockade in melanoma. In the study overall: Arm A got nivolumab then ipilimumab; arm B the reverse, 1:1. Maintenance nivolumab came after either treatment sequence.

V and J are TRBV20-1 and TRBJ2-3; no reliable D call. The starting material was CD8+ T cells sorted from blood (inferred from file names), obtained from a patient given nivolumab and ipilimumab in sequence. This receptor was obtained from a human donor with melanoma. This CDR3 is CSAILTDTQYF. DNA of the CDR3: TGCAGTGCTATCCTCACAGATACGCAGTATTTT.